This is a list of T cell receptor beta chains from one sample in a study of cytomegalovirus exposure and HLA in healthy donors. TCRdb keeps only in-frame clones here, not all; method: immunoSEQ multiplex PCR. The profile covers about 90,000 clones, with 70% to 80% appearing a single time and under 0.75% taken by the ten largest. The sequenced sample was PBMCs. These receptors were collected from a man aged 25-45 years in good health and CMV-seronegative. CDR3s include the opening cysteine and the closing phenylalanine or tryptophan. The D gene is left open where the match is weak. The size field is filled for only some rows; it gives once, few, many or a size class.

d_gene	v_gene	abundance	j_gene	CDR3aa	CDR3nt
TRBD1	TRBV18	-	TRBJ2-7	CASSPGLDRVPEQYF	TGTGCCAGCTCACCAGGTTTGGACAGGGTACCCGAGCAGTACTTC
TRBD1	TRBV5-1	few	TRBJ2-7	CASSLGGTGIYEQYF	TGCGCCAGCAGCTTGGGTGGGACAGGGATCTACGAGCAGTACTTC
-	TRBV9	once	TRBJ2-4	CASSVEGLAKNIQYF	TGTGCCAGCAGCGTAGAGGGCCTAGCGAAAAACATTCAGTACTTC
-	TRBV6-5	-	TRBJ1-6	CASTDSSYNSPLHF	TGTGCCAGCACCGACAGCTCCTATAATTCACCCCTCCACTTT
TRBD2	TRBV19	-	TRBJ2-3	CASSISAGGSTDTQYF	TGTGCCAGTAGTATAAGTGCGGGAGGGTCCACAGATACGCAGTATTTT
TRBD2	TRBV27	-	TRBJ2-7	CASSRTSGYEQYF	TGTGCCAGCAGTCGGACTAGCGGCTACGAGCAGTACTTC
-	TRBV7-2	-	TRBJ2-5	CASSLRWAVKETQYF	TGTGCCAGCAGCTTAAGGTGGGCAGTAAAAGAGACCCAGTACTTC
TRBD2	TRBV7-9	-	TRBJ2-1	CASSGLVDEQFF	TGTGCCAGCAGCGGACTAGTCGATGAGCAGTTCTTC
-	TRBV19	-	TRBJ1-1	CASSIESRENTEAFF	TGTGCCAGTAGTATAGAGAGCAGGGAGAACACTGAAGCTTTCTTT
-	TRBV11-1	few	TRBJ1-1	CASSRDFKGGLNTEAFF	TGTGCCAGCAGCCGAGATTTCAAGGGAGGATTGAACACTGAAGCTTTCTTT
TRBD2	TRBV4-1	-	TRBJ2-2	CASSQGLAYSNTGELFF	TGCGCCAGCAGCCAGGGACTAGCGTATTCAAACACCGGGGAGCTGTTTTTT
TRBD1	TRBV28	-	TRBJ1-1	CASSSLTGAATEAFF	TGTGCCAGCAGTTCCCTGACAGGGGCCGCCACTGAAGCTTTCTTT
TRBD2	TRBV19	-	TRBJ2-5	CASSMGFGGVQTQYF	TGTGCCAGTAGTATGGGCTTCGGGGGGGTTCAGACCCAGTACTTC
-	TRBV5-1	-	TRBJ2-5	CASSLSANQETQYF	TGCGCCAGCAGCTTATCAGCGAACCAAGAGACCCAGTACTTC
-	TRBV4-2	-	TRBJ1-2	CASSQVAPSQGGYGYTF	TGTGCCAGCAGCCAAGTTGCCCCTTCCCAGGGCGGCTATGGCTACACCTTC
-	TRBV9	-	TRBJ1-1	CASSANREGSNTEAFF	TGTGCCAGCAGCGCCAACCGGGAGGGCTCAAACACTGAAGCTTTCTTT
TRBD2	TRBV4-2	few	TRBJ2-7	CASSQVGTSGIYEQYF	TGTGCCAGCAGCCAGGTCGGGACTAGCGGGATCTACGAGCAGTACTTC
-	TRBV5-1	-	TRBJ1-5	CASSLAGGQGQPQHF	TGCGCCAGCAGCTTGGCGGGGGGGCAGGGTCAGCCCCAGCATTTT
-	TRBV18	-	TRBJ1-4	CASSPGLISTNEKLFF	TGTGCCAGCTCACCAGGCCTCATTTCAACTAATGAAAAACTGTTTTTT
-	TRBV19	-	TRBJ2-2	CASSLPLNTGELFF	TGTGCCAGCTCCTTACCACTAAACACCGGGGAGCTGTTTTTT
TRBD1	TRBV6-5	-	TRBJ1-4	CASSYGPGQGEKLFF	TGTGCCAGCAGTTACGGGCCGGGACAGGGGGAAAAACTGTTTTTT
TRBD1	TRBV9	-	TRBJ1-2	CASSVGTGLWPNYGYTF	TGTGCCAGCAGCGTAGGGACAGGGCTTTGGCCGAACTATGGCTACACCTTC
-	TRBV7-6	-	TRBJ2-7	CASSLGRGYDEQYF	TGTGCCAGCAGCTTAGGGCGGGGATACGACGAGCAGTACTTC
TRBD1	TRBV7-2	once	TRBJ1-1	CASSWGQPSPEAFF	TGTGCCAGCAGCTGGGGACAGCCGAGTCCTGAAGCTTTCTTT
TRBD2	TRBV7-2	-	TRBJ2-5	CASSSGLAGETQYF	TGTGCCAGCAGCTCGGGACTAGCAGGAGAGACCCAGTACTTC
TRBD1	TRBV19	-	TRBJ2-1	CASSGTAVDNEQFF	TGTGCCAGTAGTGGGACAGCCGTCGACAATGAGCAGTTCTTC
-	TRBV4-3	-	TRBJ1-5	CASSQGAGAGRENQPQHF	TGCGCCAGCAGCCAAGGGGCAGGGGCGGGCAGGGAAAATCAGCCCCAGCATTTT
-	TRBV11-1	-	TRBJ1-2	CASSLEGFGYTF	TGTGCCAGCAGCTTGGAGGGGTTCGGCTACACCTTC
-	TRBV5-1	few	TRBJ1-1	CASSLSWARRGNTEAFF	TGCGCCAGCAGCTTGTCCTGGGCCCGCAGGGGGAACACTGAAGCTTTCTTT
-	TRBV5-1	few	TRBJ1-1	CASSLKGANTEAFF	TGCGCCAGCAGCCTAAAGGGAGCAAACACTGAAGCTTTCTTT
TRBD1	TRBV28	-	TRBJ1-2	CASSLASGQGFWGYTF	TGTGCCAGCAGTTTAGCTTCGGGACAGGGCTTTTGGGGCTACACCTTC
TRBD1	TRBV5-4	-	TRBJ2-7	CASSLEEGQGGYEQYF	TGTGCCAGCAGCTTGGAAGAAGGACAGGGCGGCTACGAGCAGTACTTC
-	TRBV6-5	once	TRBJ1-1	CASSYSKGPMNTEAFF	TGTGCCAGCAGTTACTCGAAGGGGCCTATGAACACTGAAGCTTTCTTT
TRBD1	TRBV6-6	few	TRBJ1-1	CASSLGQGVAEAFF	TGTGCCAGCAGCCTGGGACAGGGGGTCGCTGAAGCTTTCTTT
TRBD1	TRBV12-5	-	TRBJ2-2	CASGFFRHRGRGELFF	TGTGCTAGTGGTTTTTTCCGTCACAGGGGGCGTGGGGAGCTGTTTTTT
-	TRBV2	-	TRBJ2-2	CATKGPTNTGELFF	TGTGCCACCAAGGGGCCTACGAACACCGGGGAGCTGTTTTTT
TRBD2	TRBV5-1	once	TRBJ2-7	CASSLGSSGGEQYF	TGCGCCAGCAGCTTGGGGTCTAGCGGGGGGGAGCAGTACTTC
TRBD2	TRBV27	once	TRBJ2-3	CASSSRTSGNSDTQYF	TGTGCCAGCAGTTCAAGGACTAGCGGGAACTCAGATACGCAGTATTTT
-	TRBV25-1	-	TRBJ2-7	CASSETALTYEQYF	TGTGCCAGCAGTGAAACTGCCTTAACCTACGAGCAGTACTTC
TRBD1	TRBV7-9	-	TRBJ2-3	CASSLTGTGGVSTDTQYF	TGTGCCAGCAGCTTAACCGGGACAGGGGGAGTTAGCACAGATACGCAGTATTTT
TRBD2	TRBV5-6	-	TRBJ2-1	CASSSLSGERLIYNEQFF	TGTGCCAGCAGCTCCCTGAGCGGGGAGCGGCTTATTTACAATGAGCAGTTCTTC
-	TRBV19	-	TRBJ1-1	CASSIVFGDEAFF	TGTGCCAGTAGTATTGTTTTCGGGGATGAAGCTTTCTTT
-	TRBV5-5	-	TRBJ1-2	CASSLALGSTYGYTF	TGTGCCAGCAGCTTGGCCCTGGGCTCAACCTATGGCTACACCTTC
-	TRBV29-1	-	TRBJ2-2	CSVETSGTRAGELFF	TGCAGCGTTGAGACCTCCGGGACAAGGGCCGGGGAGCTGTTTTTT
-	TRBV6-1	-	TRBJ2-5	CASSAQGGETQYF	TGTGCCAGCAGTGCACAGGGAGGGGAGACCCAGTACTTC